This TCR beta chain came from a study of T-cell memory formation after mild COVID-19. V gave up 5 bases and J gave up 0 bases; unmatched junction bases: 6. Germline values: CDR1 SQVTM, CDR2 ANQGSEA. The CDR3 covers 15 residues. In TCRdb, the 5' RACE reads were re-called with MiXCR into one record per CDR3 protein. Among under 70,000 distinct CDR3 sequences listed, around 10% were seen once. The J gene is TRBJ2-3, the V gene TRBV29-1, with TRBD2 matching over 9 bases. The TCR comes from a man aged 18 to 29 who had mild COVID-19 (a few samples of this study predate the infection). Cell type and time point are not known. Source material: PBMCs or a T cell subset sorted from them (not recorded which). The CDR3 coding sequence is TGCAGCGTTCGACGACTAGCGGCTAGCACAGATACGCAGTATTTT. Translating gives CSVRRLAASTDTQYF.